The 14 T cell receptor beta chains reported below all come from one sample, sequenced in a study of blood T cell repertoires in COVID-19 (dated by TCRdb to the early 2020s). Library construction relied on the immunoSEQ multiplex PCR assay. TCRdb retrieved this table from immuneACCESS and kept in-frame rearrangements only. Not all clones are present; in checked studies, unresolved V genes account for under half, and no reason is known for the remainder. Counted in this sample were around 620,000 clones; around 89% of them appeared once. Together, the top ten hold roughly 0.26% of the sample. Material for sequencing was peripheral blood. These TCRs come from a woman aged 18-29 years with acute or convalescent COVID-19.

The CDR3 is CASSQQGVVYNEQFF. The CDR3 nucleotides read TGTGCCAGCAGCCAGCAGGGGGTGGTTTACAATGAGCAGTTCTTC. J is TRBJ2-1 and V is TRBV11-2; 7 bases match TRBD1. Trimming took 5 bases from V and 4 from J; bases not matched to a gene: 8. CDR3 length equals 15 residues. Germline values: CDR1 SGHAT, CDR2 FQNNGV.

This clone was observed a single time. Other DNA sequences of this sample code for an identical CDR3. The V call is TRBV5-1, the J call TRBJ1-1; a possible D gene is TRBD1 (6 bases). CDR1 and CDR2 from the germline V gene are SGHRS and YFSETQ. V was cut by 0 bases and J by 0 bases, with 9 bases left in between. The CDR3 contains 15 residues. CDR3 loop: CASSLEGELNTEAFF. In DNA form, the CDR3 reads TGCGCCAGCAGCTTGGAGGGGGAGTTGAACACTGAAGCTTTCTTT.

The chain links TRBV5-6 to TRBJ1-2; 7 bases agree with TRBD1. V was pared by 0 bases and J by 5 bases, with 7 bases of the junction left unmatched. CDR3 size: 15 residues. CDR1 and CDR2 (germline): SGHDT, YYEEEE. The DNA for the CDR3 is TGTGCCAGCAGCTTGGAGGGGGCCCAAACTTATGGCTACACCTTC. This gives the protein CASSLEGAQTYGYTF.

This chain joins TRBV19 and TRBJ2-1; 10 bases align to TRBD2. The germline CDR1 and CDR2 sequences are LNHDA and SQIVND (reference sequence). After removal of 1 base from V and 9 bases from J, the junction contained 0 bases not matched to a gene. This CDR3 contains 13 residues. CDR3 amino acids: CASSIVAGGEQFF. The CDR3 region has the DNA TGTGCCAGTAGTATAGTAGCGGGGGGTGAGCAGTTCTTC.

The chain employs TRBV2 and TRBJ2-7, with no clear D. With 7 bases removed from V and 2 bases from J, the gap between germline ends came to 6 bases. CDR3 length: 11 amino acids. CDR1 and CDR2 from the germline V gene are SNHLY and FYNNEI. CDR3 residues: CASTLTYEQYF. The CDR3 DNA reads TGTGCCAGCACACTAACCTACGAGCAGTACTTC. Complete variable domain (other parts from reference TRBV2 and TRBJ2-7): EPEVTQTPSHQVTQMGQEVILRCVPISNHLYFYWYRQILGQKVEFLVSFYNNEISEKSEIFDDQFSVERPDGSNFTLKIRSTKLEDSAMYFCASTLTYEQYFGPGTRLTVT.

The rearrangement joins TRBV19 to TRBJ2-3, with 12 bases aligning to TRBD2. Germline V CDR1 and CDR2: LNHDA, SQIVND (reference sequence). J gave up 6 bases and V 8 bases, and 9 bases lay outside the gene matches. CDR3 size: 15 residues. In DNA, the CDR3 is TGTGCCAGTGGTCCCCCTAGCGGGGGGGCCGATACGCAGTATTTT. The encoded protein is CASGPPSGGADTQYF.

The chain employs TRBV27 and TRBJ2-2; 8 bases fit TRBD1. CDR3 length: 18 amino acids. V lost 6 bases, J lost 2 bases, and 14 bases stayed unmatched. Germline V lookup: CDR1 MNHEY, CDR2 SMNVEV (reference sequence). Written as DNA, the CDR3 is TGTGCCAGCAGCCTTTTGTGGCAGGGGGCCCTTAACACCGGGGAGCTGTTTTTT. Protein sequence: CASSLLWQGALNTGELFF.

This chain links TRBV4-1 with TRBJ1-6; 8 nucleotides match TRBD1. CDR1 and CDR2 from the germline V gene are MGHRA and YSYEKL. V was pared by 2 bases and J by 8 bases, with 5 bases of the junction left unmatched. The CDR3 consists of 15 residues. CDR3 in amino acids: CASSQLRTGHSPLHF. The CDR3 DNA sequence: TGCGCCAGCAGCCAACTGAGGACAGGGCATTCACCCCTCCACTTT.

This chain links TRBV6-2 or TRBV6-3 with TRBJ2-3; 9 nucleotides agree with TRBD1. CDR3 length: 15 amino acids. With 5 bases clipped from V and 0 bases from J, the junction kept 3 bases outside the gene matches. The germline CDR1 and CDR2 sequences are MNHEY and SVGEGT. CDR3 in amino acids: CASSGGTGSTDTQYF. CDR3 DNA sequence: TGTGCCAGCAGTGGGGGGACAGGGAGCACAGATACGCAGTATTTT.

The V and J genes are TRBV13 and TRBJ2-7; unclear D gene. Per germline, CDR1 PRHDT and CDR2 FYEKMQ (reference sequence). V was clipped by 0 bases and J by 5 bases, with 5 bases between them. The CDR3 is 12 amino acids. DNA of the CDR3: TGTGCCAGCAGCTTAGGTCCCGACGAGCAGTACTTC. Encoded protein: CASSLGPDEQYF.

The rearrangement links TRBV18 to TRBJ2-3; weak D call: TRBD2 (5 bases). The CDR3 is 15 residues long. V dropped 4 bases and J dropped 1 base, with 12 bases sitting between them. Looked up from germline, CDR1 is KGHSH and CDR2 is LQKENI. The CDR3, as DNA: TGTGCCAGCTCACTCGGGCTACTAGGCACAGATACGCAGTATTTT. It codes for CASSLGLLGTDTQYF. The variable domain in full, completed from reference TRBV18 and TRBJ2-3, reads NAGVMQNPRHLVRRRGQEARLRCSPMKGHSHVYWYRQLPEEGLKFMVYLQKENIIDESGMPKERFSAEFPKEGPSILRIQQVVRGDSAAYFCASSLGLLGTDTQYFGPGTRLTVL.

The chain recombines TRBV19 with TRBJ2-1, with TRBD2 identical over 8 bases. J gave up 3 bases and V 6 bases, and 1 base lay outside the gene matches. Germline CDR1 reads LNHDA; CDR2 reads SQIVND (reference sequence). This CDR3 is 13 amino acids long. The CDR3 DNA follows: TGTGCCAGTAGCACTAGCGGCTACAATGAGCAGTTCTTC. Residues: CASSTSGYNEQFF.

The chain combines TRBV30 with TRBJ1-1; TRBD1 agrees at 10 bases. The CDR3 is 14 residues long. Germline loops: CDR1 GTSNPN, CDR2 SVGIG (reference sequence). V lost 5 bases and J lost 5; bases outside the gene matches: 8. In DNA form, the CDR3 reads TGTGCCTGGGCCCGACAGGGGGCGAGGACTGAAGCTTTCTTT. Amino acid sequence: CAWARQGARTEAFF.

The CDR3 protein is CASSPTARLDEQFF. In nucleotides, the CDR3 is TGTGCCAGCAGCCCCACGGCTAGACTAGATGAGCAGTTCTTC. The chain recombines TRBV7-8 with TRBJ2-1; D is perhaps TRBD2 (6 bases). Germline V lookup: CDR1 SGHVS, CDR2 FQNEAQ. Trimming removed 5 bases at V and 8 bases at J, with 16 bases between. The CDR3 runs 14 residues.